The rows below give T cell receptor beta chains drawn from one sample of a study of monozygotic twins with inflammatory bowel disease. TCRdb derives one entry per CDR3 protein from the 5' RACE reads, leaving out DNA. The sample features approximately 160,000 distinct CDR3 sequences, with roughly 7% in its top ten. Material for sequencing was blood. Receptors were obtained from a human donor with ulcerative colitis or Crohn's disease, or a healthy co-twin of an affected twin (not recorded which). CDR3s include the opening cysteine and the closing phenylalanine or tryptophan.

v_gene: TRBV10-2
j_gene: TRBJ2-6
CDR3aa: CASSDTWGANVLTF

v_gene: TRBV7-9
j_gene: TRBJ2-2
CDR3aa: CASRLGGPNTGELFF

v_gene: TRBV29-1
j_gene: TRBJ2-5
CDR3aa: CSAPTGGGETQYF

v_gene: TRBV28
j_gene: TRBJ1-5
CDR3aa: CATFGGVHQPQHF

v_gene: TRBV20-1
j_gene: TRBJ1-1
CDR3aa: CSARVPPGKAFF

v_gene: TRBV5-4
j_gene: TRBJ2-1
CDR3aa: CASSSRGSSYNEQFF

v_gene: TRBV2
j_gene: TRBJ2-7
CDR3aa: CASRATESSYEQYF

v_gene: TRBV11-2
j_gene: TRBJ2-7
CDR3aa: CASSLSMTGGLGEQYF

v_gene: TRBV12-3/TRBV12-4
j_gene: TRBJ1-6
CDR3aa: CATSTAGVRNSPLHF

v_gene: TRBV6-5
j_gene: TRBJ2-3
CDR3aa: CASSLVPSTDTQYF

v_gene: TRBV20-1
j_gene: TRBJ2-1
CDR3aa: CSASKSGSSIEQLF

v_gene: TRBV6-5
j_gene: TRBJ1-1
CDR3aa: CASRRQGWTEAFF

v_gene: TRBV5-1
j_gene: TRBJ2-1
CDR3aa: CASRVGLANEQFF

v_gene: TRBV18
j_gene: TRBJ2-5
CDR3aa: CASSPPGPGETQYF

v_gene: TRBV5-4
j_gene: TRBJ2-1
CDR3aa: CASSSRTGDNEQFF

v_gene: TRBV5-6
j_gene: TRBJ1-1
CDR3aa: CASSYSGTSIHLLTEAFF

v_gene: TRBV20-1
j_gene: TRBJ1-5
CDR3aa: CSAQRSNQPQHF

v_gene: TRBV5-6
j_gene: TRBJ1-6
CDR3aa: CASRMVSGTNNSPLHF

v_gene: TRBV7-2
j_gene: TRBJ2-3
CDR3aa: CASSVLWGDTQYF

v_gene: TRBV11-2
j_gene: TRBJ2-3
CDR3aa: CASSLEGRDFGNTQYF

v_gene: TRBV27
j_gene: TRBJ1-4
CDR3aa: CASTGGLREKLFF

v_gene: TRBV4-2
j_gene: TRBJ1-4
CDR3aa: CASSQVEKLFF

v_gene: TRBV6-1
j_gene: TRBJ2-5
CDR3aa: CASTLRGAQETQYF

v_gene: TRBV28
j_gene: TRBJ2-7
CDR3aa: CASSPRGRTYEQYF

v_gene: TRBV5-1
j_gene: TRBJ2-3
CDR3aa: CASSRGSTDTQYF

v_gene: TRBV20-1
j_gene: TRBJ2-7
CDR3aa: CSARGRGASGYEQYF

v_gene: TRBV7-3
j_gene: TRBJ2-3
CDR3aa: CASSLSLSRGLDTQYF

v_gene: TRBV20-1
j_gene: TRBJ2-7
CDR3aa: CSARDLPGLAGPYEQYF

v_gene: TRBV29-1
j_gene: TRBJ2-1
CDR3aa: CSVDPPPNEQFF

v_gene: TRBV12-3/TRBV12-4
j_gene: TRBJ2-5
CDR3aa: CASGQGRETQYF

v_gene: TRBV5-1
j_gene: TRBJ2-3
CDR3aa: CASSLIPLGLAGGPDTQYF

v_gene: TRBV29-1
j_gene: TRBJ1-2
CDR3aa: CSVSYRGLSYGYTF

v_gene: TRBV18
j_gene: TRBJ1-5
CDR3aa: CASSQTGPNQPQHF

v_gene: TRBV18
j_gene: TRBJ2-7
CDR3aa: CASSLLGTSGRALSYEQYF

v_gene: TRBV20-1
j_gene: TRBJ2-7
CDR3aa: CSASPGLALSNPGATYYEQYF

v_gene: TRBV20-1
j_gene: TRBJ1-2
CDR3aa: CSARDARYYGYTF

v_gene: TRBV10-3
j_gene: TRBJ2-5
CDR3aa: CAMSSGRRLETQYF

v_gene: TRBV18
j_gene: TRBJ1-5
CDR3aa: CASSPPGQGVNQPQHF

v_gene: TRBV9
j_gene: TRBJ2-5
CDR3aa: CASSVDHRALGTQYF

v_gene: TRBV7-9
j_gene: TRBJ2-7
CDR3aa: CASSLAPIAYEQYF

v_gene: TRBV5-5
j_gene: TRBJ2-5
CDR3aa: CASSLPGGRTETQYF

v_gene: TRBV5-1
j_gene: TRBJ2-2
CDR3aa: CASRKTGLAGSGELFF

v_gene: TRBV2
j_gene: TRBJ1-1
CDR3aa: CASSETGNTEAFF

v_gene: TRBV27
j_gene: TRBJ2-4
CDR3aa: CASGLTNRGLAGSVDIQYF

v_gene: TRBV5-4
j_gene: TRBJ2-2
CDR3aa: CASSLVRTSEDGELFF

v_gene: TRBV7-9
j_gene: TRBJ1-2
CDR3aa: CASSSGNRPDGYTF

v_gene: TRBV7-9
j_gene: TRBJ1-2
CDR3aa: CASSPDRNNYGYTF

v_gene: TRBV9
j_gene: TRBJ2-6
CDR3aa: CASRQRNSGANVLTF

v_gene: TRBV5-6
j_gene: TRBJ1-2
CDR3aa: CASSSAGTDYGYTF

v_gene: TRBV20-1
j_gene: TRBJ2-1
CDR3aa: CSARVGGGMIYNEQFF

v_gene: TRBV20-1
j_gene: TRBJ1-5
CDR3aa: CSGTGTNSNQPQHF

v_gene: TRBV6-2/TRBV6-3
j_gene: TRBJ2-1
CDR3aa: CASSHRGPDNEQFF

v_gene: TRBV28
j_gene: TRBJ2-1
CDR3aa: CASSLSSLRTAYNEQFF

v_gene: TRBV7-6
j_gene: TRBJ1-3
CDR3aa: CASSQGTGSGNTIYF

v_gene: TRBV5-1
j_gene: TRBJ1-2
CDR3aa: CASSLRQDLPLYGYTF